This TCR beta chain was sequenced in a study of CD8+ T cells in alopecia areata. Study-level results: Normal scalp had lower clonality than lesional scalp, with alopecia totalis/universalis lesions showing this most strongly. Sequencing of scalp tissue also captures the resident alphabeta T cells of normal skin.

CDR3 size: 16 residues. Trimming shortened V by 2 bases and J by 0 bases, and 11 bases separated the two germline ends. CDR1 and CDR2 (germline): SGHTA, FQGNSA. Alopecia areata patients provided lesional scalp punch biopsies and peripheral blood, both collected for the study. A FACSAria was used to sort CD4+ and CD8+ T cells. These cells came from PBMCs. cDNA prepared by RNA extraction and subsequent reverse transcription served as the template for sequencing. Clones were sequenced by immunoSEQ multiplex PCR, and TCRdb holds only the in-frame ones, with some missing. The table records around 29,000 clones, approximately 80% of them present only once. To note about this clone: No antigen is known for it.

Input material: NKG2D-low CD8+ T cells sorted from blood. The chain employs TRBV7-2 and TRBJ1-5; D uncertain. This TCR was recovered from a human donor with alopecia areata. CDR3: CASSLSGHLSNQPQHF. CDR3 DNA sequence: TGTGCCAGCAGCTTATCAGGCCACCTTAGCAATCAGCCCCAGCATTTT.